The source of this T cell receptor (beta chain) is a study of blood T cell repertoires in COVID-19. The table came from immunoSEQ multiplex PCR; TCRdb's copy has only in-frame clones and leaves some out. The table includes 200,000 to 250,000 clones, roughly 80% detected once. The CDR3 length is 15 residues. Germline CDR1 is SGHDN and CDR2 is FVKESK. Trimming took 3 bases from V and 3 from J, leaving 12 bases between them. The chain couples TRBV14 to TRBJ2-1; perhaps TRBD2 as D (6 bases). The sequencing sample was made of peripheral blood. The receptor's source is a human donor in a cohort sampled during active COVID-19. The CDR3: CASSQAGTFYNEQFF. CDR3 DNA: TGTGCCAGCAGCCAGGCCGGGACTTTCTACAATGAGCAGTTCTTC.